This T cell receptor (beta chain) was documented in a study of shared clonotypes between healthy human individuals. Whole-study results and caveats: Among non-shared clonotypes, generation probabilities were lower than among those shared by all four donors. Sequencing of the sorted subsets was shown by rarefaction to be incomplete despite large depth.

As regards this clone: The antigen remains unidentified.

For every subset, genomic DNA was evenly distributed across several immunoSEQ plates. Generated by immunoSEQ multiplex PCR, the TCRdb table keeps only in-frame clones and is missing some. The repertoire includes about 820,000 clones, 90% to 95% of them detected once, and 24% sits in the top ten. The CDR3 has 14 amino acids. Germline CDR1 is MNHEY and CDR2 is SVGAGI. The V gene lost 2 bases and the J gene lost 4 bases, with 12 bases spanning the gap. Naive CD8 isolation took CD45RO-negative cells positively selected for CCR7 and excluded terminally differentiated effector memory CD45RA+ cells. Nashville, Tennessee was home to all donors, who were Caucasian adults.

Sequenced material: naive CD8+ T cells sorted from blood. The rearrangement joins TRBV6-5 to TRBJ2-7; a weak D match, TRBD1 (6 bases). The clonotype originates from a man aged 30-40 years in good health. This chain's CDR3 is CASSYTGSGYEQYF. The CDR3 coding sequence is TGTGCCAGCAGTTACACAGGGTCAGGATACGAGCAGTACTTC.